This T cell receptor (beta chain) came from a study of cytomegalovirus exposure and HLA in healthy donors. For this clone: In the same sample, other DNA sequences code for this CDR3.

Both 60 Vbeta primers and 13 Jbeta primers went into the PCR. Using immunoSEQ multiplex PCR, the repertoire was profiled, and TCRdb retains in-frame clones only, with some absent. The sample features about 200,000 clones, with 0.65% to 0.75% in its top ten. This CDR3 has 14 residues. Germline CDR1 reads SGHTA; CDR2 reads FQGNSA. The V gene lost 1 base and the J gene lost 13 bases, with 17 bases spanning the gap. The receptor was isolated from a boy between 10 and 17 years old in good health and CMV-seronegative. Specimen: PBMCs. The chain carries TRBV7-2 and TRBJ2-1; possible D gene TRBD2, 6 bases. CDR3 DNA sequence: TGTGCCAGCAGCTTAGACCCGACTAGTGGGTATCAGTTCTTC. It is translated as CASSLDPTSGYQFF.